This T cell receptor beta chain was sequenced in a study of blood T cell repertoires in COVID-19. Study in general: Researchers got acute and convalescent COVID-19 samples from the United States, Italy and Spain. T cells, B-cell-depleted T cells, or PBMCs provided the cDNA or gDNA that served as material.

As processed by the authors: The authors estimated nucleated cell counts from reference gene primer amplification. Produced via immunoSEQ multiplex PCR; TCRdb's table is partial and in-frame only. Clone size and V and J calls were adopted from that table, with D and trimming inferred from the DNA. Of 350,000 to 400,000 clones listed, roughly nine tenths are singletons. In Seattle, patients joined the study during active infection and were tracked longitudinally. This CDR3 region has 18 residues. Germline V CDR1 and CDR2: SEHNR, FQNEAQ (reference sequence). V shed 3 bases and J 7 bases; nucleotides not matched to a gene: 18.

Sequences were obtained from peripheral blood. The sequence derives from a woman in her 30s with COVID-19, enrolled during active disease. This chain uses TRBV7-9 with TRBJ2-1; 7 bases align to TRBD1. CDR3 bases: TGTGCCAGCAGCTTCGTGGGACAGCCGGCTCCACTTACGAATGAGCAGTTCTTC. Residues: CASSFVGQPAPLTNEQFF. The full variable domain, in which reference TRBV7-9 and TRBJ2-1 provide the parts outside the CDR3, is DTGVSQNPRHKITKRGQNVTFRCDPISEHNRLYWYRQTLGQGPEFLTYFQNEAQLEKSRLLSDRFSAERPKGSFSTLEIQRTEQGDSAMYLCASSFVGQPAPLTNEQFFGPGTRLTVL.